The subject of this entry is one TCR beta chain. This entry belongs to a study of T-cell reconstitution after alpha-beta-depleted transplantation in children. This CDR3 has 17 residues. Germline values: CDR1 SQVTM, CDR2 ANQGSEA. The ends lost 3 bases at V and 3 bases at J; junction bases unmatched: 9. TCRbeta library construction was performed incorporating unique molecular identifiers. TCRdb called the PCR reads again in MiXCR, with one record for every CDR3 protein. The data hold around 500,000 distinct CDR3 sequences, with around 12% observed a single time. The chain employs TRBV29-1 and TRBJ2-7; 15 bases agree with TRBD2. The TCR was taken from a human donor who donated a stem cell graft to a child with combined immunodeficiency. The source material was PBMCs from the stem cell graft donor, sampled from the stem cell graft. The CDR3 region has the DNA TGCAGCGTTGAGGGACTAGCGGGGGGCCCGGGGCTCTACGAGCAGTACTTC. It specifies CSVEGLAGGPGLYEQYF.